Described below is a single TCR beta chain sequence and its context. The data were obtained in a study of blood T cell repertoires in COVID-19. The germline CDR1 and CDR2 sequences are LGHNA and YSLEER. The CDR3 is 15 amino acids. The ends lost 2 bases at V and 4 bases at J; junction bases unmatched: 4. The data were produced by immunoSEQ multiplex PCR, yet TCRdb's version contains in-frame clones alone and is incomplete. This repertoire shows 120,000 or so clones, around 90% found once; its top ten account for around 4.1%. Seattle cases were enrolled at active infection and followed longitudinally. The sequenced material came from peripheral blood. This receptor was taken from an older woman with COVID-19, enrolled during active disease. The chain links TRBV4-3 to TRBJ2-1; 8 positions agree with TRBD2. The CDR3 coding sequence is TGCGCCAGCAGCCAAACGGGGGGGCCGTACAATGAGCAGTTCTTC. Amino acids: CASSQTGGPYNEQFF.